This T cell receptor beta chain was captured in a study of CD4 T cell repertoires in COVID-19 (dated by TCRdb to the early 2020s). Regarding the complete study: For cross-reactivity analysis, CFSE-low cells were expanded with IL-2 for roughly ten days, then relabeled and restimulated with spike proteins from other coronaviruses. The study characterized naturally processed CD4+ T cell responses to SARS-CoV-2 spike and nucleoprotein in COVID-19-recovered individuals, using TCR Vbeta sequencing to assess clonal composition. In a few recovered individuals, the researchers analyzed the TCR Vbeta repertoire of SARS-CoV-2-reactive T cells at the subset level.

According to the study, the label for this sample's time point signals: sample from a COVID-19-recovered individual after infection. Cells were CFSE-labeled and stimulated with autologous monocytes plus recombinant SARS-CoV-2 spike or nucleoprotein to obtain antigen-reactive proliferating T cell lines. Donors were patients who had recovered from mild-to-severe COVID-19. Stimulated subset cultures started from an input of approximately 5x10^5 cells per subset. From peripheral blood mononuclear cells, the researchers isolated CD4+ total memory, central memory, effector memory and circulating T follicular helper cells. As regards this clone: It lacks a known antigen. No much larger clone exists at a distance of one base, and base qualities are not known.

What the authors observed across the whole study: Between about 7 and 28% of SARS-CoV-2 clonotypes were also detected in secondary cultures stimulated with SARS-CoV and/or HKU1 spike, a finding consistent with cross-reactivity. Several of the most expanded SARS-CoV-2-reactive clonotypes were shared between two or all three memory subsets, suggesting intraclonal diversification.

Its CDR3 holds 13 amino acids, cysteine through phenylalanine. Only the CDR3 region is kept as DNA, spanning 39 bases read in frame from base 1. The germline ends are 11 bases apart after V is trimmed by 6 bases and J by 3 bases. CDR1 MNHEY and CDR2 SVGAGI are derived from the germline V gene. The library was generated by the immunoSEQ multiplex PCR assay. Per the authors' processing: To quantify how much the repertoires of different subsets overlapped, the Chao-Jaccard similarity index was used along with counts of shared clonotypes. TCRdb retrieved this table from immuneACCESS and kept in-frame rearrangements only. Not all clones are present; in checked studies, unresolved V genes account for under half, and no reason is known for the remainder. V, J and clone size reflect that table, while D and trimming were determined from the DNA. The sample table records around 600 clones; roughly 25% of these occur just once. Roughly 15% of the sample is held by the ten biggest clonotypes.

The sample consisted of central memory CD4+ T cells, cultured in vitro, taken after recovery from COVID-19. According to the study, the label for this sample's cell subset or site signals: CD4+ T central memory cells. The chain uses TRBV6-5 and TRBJ2-5; the D gene cannot be named for sure. The source is a human donor who had COVID-19. Here the CDR3 is given as CASRRRIEETQYF. The bases are TGTGCCAGCAGAAGACGTATAGAAGAGACCCAGTACTTC.